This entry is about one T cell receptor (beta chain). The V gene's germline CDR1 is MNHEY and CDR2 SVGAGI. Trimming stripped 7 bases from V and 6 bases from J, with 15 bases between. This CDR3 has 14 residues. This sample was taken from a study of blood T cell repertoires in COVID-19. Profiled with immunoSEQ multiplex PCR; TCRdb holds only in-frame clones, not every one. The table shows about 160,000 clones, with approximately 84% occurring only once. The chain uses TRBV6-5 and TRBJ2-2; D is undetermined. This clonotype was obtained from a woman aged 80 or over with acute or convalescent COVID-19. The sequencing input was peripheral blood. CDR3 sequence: CASTLHWAPGELFF. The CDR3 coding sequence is TGTGCCAGCACCCTCCACTGGGCCCCCGGGGAGCTGTTTTTT.